This entry describes one T cell receptor beta chain. As yet, its antigen is unknown. The sample belongs to a study of cytomegalovirus exposure and HLA in healthy donors. Study-level results: The number of N-insertions in an Asian-associated ancestry cluster was reportedly below the approximately 690-donor mean in a later analysis. Confirmation was obtained in vitro that three CMV-associated chains are specific for CMV antigens. Among the sequence variants, a highly shared cluster was likely an artifact of sequencing.

The CDR3 extends over 14 amino acids. CDR1 and CDR2 from the germline V gene are MDHEN and SYDVKM. V dropped 3 bases and J dropped 6; count of bases not matched to a gene: 2. In the PCR, 60 Vbeta and 13 Jbeta primers were used. Clones were sequenced by immunoSEQ multiplex PCR, and TCRdb holds only the in-frame ones, with some missing. In the table there are more than 20,000 clones, more than 75% of which are singletons. The rearrangement uses TRBV28 and TRBJ2-1; 10 bases line up with TRBD2. Sequenced sample: PBMCs. The source is a male donor in good health and CMV-seronegative. The CDR3 region is CASSFSGRANEQFF. In DNA, the CDR3 is TGTGCCAGCAGTTTCAGCGGGAGGGCCAATGAGCAGTTCTTC.